This T cell receptor beta chain comes out of a study of T-cell memory formation after mild COVID-19 listed by TCRdb under 2021. For the wider study: TCR sequence clusters from the two donors were found to be largely donor specific. T-cell clones expanding and contracting after mild COVID-19 in a couple of donors were tracked by longitudinal TCRalpha and TCRbeta repertoire sequencing. The cohort was made up of two young adult volunteers, one female and one male, who were previously healthy.

On the study overall, not on this receptor specifically: From day 15 to 85, contracting clones showed balanced CD4/CD8 phenotypes, whereas a second wave of clones that expanded from day 15 to 37 leaned towards CD4+. SARS-CoV-2 specificity was not confirmed for the second-wave clones peaking on day 37. Contracting CD4+ clones appeared mostly in the CM and EM memory subsets, whereas CD8+ clones were enriched in EMRA. Some responding clones were detected in pre-infection memory, suggesting pre-existing cross-reactive memory T cells joined the SARS-CoV-2 response. Only a couple of mild cases were covered in the study, and larger cohorts including severe cases with pre-infection samples were considered necessary.

Trimming removed 8 bases from V and 0 bases from J; the gene matches leave 4 bases unexplained. CDR1 is given as MGHDK and CDR2 as SYGVNS, both from the germline V gene. There are 14 amino acids in the CDR3, from cysteine to phenylalanine inclusive. Just the 42-base CDR3 DNA is kept, in frame starting at base 1. TCRdb records Illumina NovaSeq 6000 as the sequencer. cDNA libraries for TCRalpha and TCRbeta were prepared by 5'RACE using constant-segment primers, with sample barcodes and unique molecular identifiers added. Trizol reagent was used to extract RNA from every sample. The libraries were amplified in two PCR steps, and the second step added a second sample barcode and Illumina TruSeq adapters. Sequencing of the libraries was done on an Illumina NovaSeq, producing 2 x 150 bp paired-end reads. As for how the authors treated the data: The reads were demultiplexed and collapsed into UMI-guided consensus sequences using migec v1.2.7. Using mixcr v2.1.11, UMI consensuses were aligned to TRA and TRB V and J templates and then assembled into clonotypes. A clonotype was counted as expanded or contracted only when both edgeR and NoisET called the clonotype significant, with the noise models trained on biological replicates. For edgeR calls, the thresholds were a false discovery rate-adjusted p below 0.01 and a log2 fold-change of 1. PCA with hierarchical clustering of max-normalized trajectories of the 1000 most abundant clonotypes was used as exploratory dynamics analysis. The CD4 or CD8 phenotype of responding clones was assigned using the separately sequenced CD4+ and CD8+ repertoires. The public reads were run again by TCRdb, first through fastp at Q25 and then through MiXCR, and only productive beta chains were kept. Entries are consolidated by CDR3 protein sequence, retaining the most common genes and DNA. These V and J calls originate from TCRdb's pipeline instead of the authors' own analysis. This sample lists 550,000 to 600,000 distinct CDR3 sequences; 15% to 20% were detected once. About 7.5% of the sample comes from the top ten.

This clonotype showed up just a few times. The clone's antigen remains unknown. Per-base qualities were not stored, and no clone one base away is much larger. Ficoll-Paque density gradient centrifugation was used to isolate PBMCs. Here the chain combines TRBV25-1 and TRBJ2-1; 7 of the junction bases match TRBD1. Sequenced material: PBMCs or a T cell subset sorted from them (not recorded which). The clonotype comes from an adult woman who had mild COVID-19 (a few samples of this study predate the infection). The sample titles of this study are shuffled in the database, so cell type and time point are left out; the donor was told from shared clones. In nucleotide form, the sequence is TGTGCCAGCGTAGGGACAGCCTCCTACAATGAGCAGTTCTTC. It encodes CASVGTASYNEQFF.